The 3 T cell receptor beta chains reported below all come from one sample, sequenced in a study of T cell responses to AZD1222 COVID-19 vaccine. TCRdb's table, derived via immunoSEQ multiplex PCR, lists solely in-frame clones and lacks some. The data contain 90,000 to 95,000 clones, roughly nine tenths of them singletons. Here the sequenced sample was peripheral blood, taken on day 0 of AZD1222 vaccination. These receptors were taken from an adult in good health.

The CDR3 loop is CAISESQGSYGYTF. In DNA, the CDR3 is TGTGCCATCAGTGAGTCGCAGGGCAGCTATGGCTACACCTTC. The V gene is TRBV10-3, the J gene TRBJ1-2; possible D gene TRBD1, 5 bases. The CDR3 covers 14 residues. In germline, CDR1 is ENHRY, CDR2 SYGVKD. The V gene lost 0 bases and the J gene lost 4 bases, with 9 bases spanning the gap.

The chain's CDR3 is CASSQEFWAEAFF. In DNA form, the CDR3 reads TGTGCCAGCAGCCAAGAATTTTGGGCTGAAGCTTTCTTT. The V gene is TRBV3-1 (or the pseudogene TRBV3-2), the J gene TRBJ1-1; D is uncertain. Deletions cut 0 bases from V and 6 bases from J, with 8 bases between. The CDR3 length is 13 residues. The germline gives CDR1 LGHDT, CDR2 YNNKEL (reference sequence).

The chain employs TRBV12-3 or TRBV12-4 and TRBJ1-2, with a weak D call TRBD1 (5 bases). This CDR3 spans 13 amino acids. V was pared by 7 bases and J by 4 bases, with 13 bases between. CDR3 DNA: TGTGCCAGCACGGTGCGCGGGGGCTATGGCTACACCTTC. Its translation is CASTVRGGYGYTF.